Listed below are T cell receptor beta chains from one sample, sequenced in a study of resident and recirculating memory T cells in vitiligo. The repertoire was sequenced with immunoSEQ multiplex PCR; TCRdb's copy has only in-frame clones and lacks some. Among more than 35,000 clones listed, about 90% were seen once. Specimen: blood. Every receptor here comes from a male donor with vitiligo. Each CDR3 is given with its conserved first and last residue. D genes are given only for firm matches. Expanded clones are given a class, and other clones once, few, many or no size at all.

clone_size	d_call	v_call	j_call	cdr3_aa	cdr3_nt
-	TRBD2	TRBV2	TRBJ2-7	CASRGGSYEQYF	TGTGCCAGCCGGGGGGGATCCTACGAGCAGTACTTC
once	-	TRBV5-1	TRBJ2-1	CASSKPTGLSSSYNEQFF	TGCGCCAGCAGCAAGCCAACTGGACTGTCGAGCTCCTACAATGAGCAGTTCTTC
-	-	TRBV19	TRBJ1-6	CASSPRTGNSPLHF	TGTGCCAGTAGCCCTAGAACGGGGAATTCACCCCTCCACTTT
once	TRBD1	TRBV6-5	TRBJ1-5	CASRRQGPNQPQHF	TGTGCCAGCAGAAGACAGGGGCCCAATCAGCCCCAGCATTTT
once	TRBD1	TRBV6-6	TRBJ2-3	CASSPRGQGSDTQYF	TGTGCCAGCAGCCCTCGGGGACAGGGTTCAGATACGCAGTATTTT
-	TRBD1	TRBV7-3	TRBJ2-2	CASSGQGTGELFF	TGTGCCAGCAGCGGACAGGGAACCGGGGAGCTGTTTTTT
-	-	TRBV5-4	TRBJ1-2	CASSLETAYGYTF	TGTGCCAGCAGCTTGGAGACAGCCTATGGCTACACCTTC
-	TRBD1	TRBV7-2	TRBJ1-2	CASSTRQGPGLYYGYTF	TGTGCCAGCAGCACACGACAGGGCCCGGGACTCTACTATGGCTACACCTTC
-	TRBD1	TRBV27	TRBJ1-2	CASSPSTGQGGYGYTF	TGTGCCAGCAGTCCCAGCACGGGACAGGGTGGGTATGGCTACACCTTC
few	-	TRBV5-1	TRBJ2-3	CASSFSQQADTQYF	TGCGCCAGCAGCTTCTCCCAACAAGCGGATACGCAGTATTTT
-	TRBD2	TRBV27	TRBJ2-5	CASSTWGEGPQETQYF	TGTGCCAGCAGCACTTGGGGGGAGGGCCCCCAAGAGACCCAGTACTTC
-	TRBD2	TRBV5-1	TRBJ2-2	CASSPQPLGLAVTGELFF	TGCGCCAGCAGCCCGCAGCCCCTAGGACTAGCGGTTACCGGGGAGCTGTTTTTT
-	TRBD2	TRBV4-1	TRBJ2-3	CASSQEGGAAGGRSDTQYF	TGCGCCAGCAGCCAAGAAGGGGGCGCAGCGGGGGGGCGATCAGATACGCAGTATTTT
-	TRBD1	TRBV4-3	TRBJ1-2	CASSQRTGVNYGYTF	TGCGCCAGCAGCCAGAGGACAGGGGTAAACTATGGCTACACCTTC
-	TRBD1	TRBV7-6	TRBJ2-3	CASSWALTGDDTDTQYF	TGTGCCAGCAGCTGGGCCCTGACAGGGGACGACACAGATACGCAGTATTTT
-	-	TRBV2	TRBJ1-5	CASSKRPGDGGQHF	TGTGCCAGCAGTAAGAGGCCCGGGGACGGAGGGCAGCATTTT
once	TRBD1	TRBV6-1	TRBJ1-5	CASSAHRQGNQPQHF	TGTGCCAGCAGTGCCCACCGACAGGGAAATCAGCCCCAGCATTTT
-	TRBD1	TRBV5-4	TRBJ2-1	CASSARGPYNEQFF	TGTGCCAGCAGCGCCAGGGGGCCTTACAATGAGCAGTTCTTC
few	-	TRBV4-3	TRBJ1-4	CASSQVTNEKLFF	TGCGCCAGCAGCCAAGTAACAAATGAAAAACTGTTTTTT
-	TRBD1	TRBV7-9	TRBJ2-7	CASSPRDSSYEQYF	TGTGCCAGCAGCCCGAGGGACAGCTCCTACGAGCAGTACTTC
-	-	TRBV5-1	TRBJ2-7	CASSPRDSGFFYEQYF	TGCGCCAGCAGCCCTAGGGACAGCGGGTTTTTCTACGAGCAGTACTTC
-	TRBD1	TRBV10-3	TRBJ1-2	CAIREPGQGEGGYTF	TGTGCCATCAGAGAACCGGGACAGGGGGAGGGAGGCTACACCTTC
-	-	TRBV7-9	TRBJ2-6	CASSFRGKPSGANVLTF	TGTGCCAGCAGCTTCAGGGGAAAACCCTCTGGGGCCAACGTCCTGACTTTC
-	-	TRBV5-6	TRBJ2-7	CASSFPNRPSYEQYF	TGTGCCAGCAGCTTTCCAAACAGGCCTTCCTACGAGCAGTACTTC
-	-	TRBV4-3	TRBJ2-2	CASSLVKGVNTGELFF	TGCGCCAGCAGCCTTGTAAAAGGGGTGAACACCGGGGAGCTGTTTTTT
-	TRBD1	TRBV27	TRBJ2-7	CASSFGDRVSYEQYF	TGTGCCAGCAGTTTTGGGGACAGGGTCTCCTACGAGCAGTACTTC
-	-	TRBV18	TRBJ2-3	CASLRRLADTQYF	TGTGCCAGCTTACGGAGGCTAGCGGATACGCAGTATTTT
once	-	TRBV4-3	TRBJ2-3	CASSQDRNPQGRTDTQYF	TGCGCCAGCAGCCAAGATCGGAACCCCCAAGGGAGGACAGATACGCAGTATTTT
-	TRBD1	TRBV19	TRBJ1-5	CASDRGEDQPQHF	TGTGCCAGTGACAGGGGGGAGGATCAGCCCCAGCATTTT
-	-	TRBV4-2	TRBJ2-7	CASSFWAAGTTKLPQYF	TGTGCCAGCAGCTTTTGGGCTGCCGGGACAACGAAACTTCCTCAGTACTTC
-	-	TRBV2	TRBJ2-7	CASKGQGPSYEQYF	TGTGCCAGCAAGGGGCAGGGGCCCTCCTACGAGCAGTACTTC
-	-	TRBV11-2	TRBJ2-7	CASSNGLAEQYF	TGTGCCAGCAGCAACGGACTTGCCGAGCAGTACTTC
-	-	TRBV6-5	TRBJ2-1	CASSPRVPPNEQFF	TGTGCCAGCAGTCCCAGGGTCCCTCCTAATGAGCAGTTCTTC
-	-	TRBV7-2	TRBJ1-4	CASSLVINEKLFF	TGTGCCAGCAGCTTAGTTATAAATGAAAAACTGTTTTTT
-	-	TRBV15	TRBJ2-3	CATSRESTDTQYF	TGTGCCACCAGCCGGGAAAGCACAGATACGCAGTATTTT
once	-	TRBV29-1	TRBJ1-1	CSARPGQIEAFF	TGCAGCGCCCGACCCGGACAGATTGAAGCTTTCTTT
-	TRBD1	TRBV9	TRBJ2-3	CASSPRTGSTDTQYF	TGTGCCAGCAGCCCTAGGACAGGAAGCACAGATACGCAGTATTTT
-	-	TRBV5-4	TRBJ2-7	CASKTGGNYEQYF	TGTGCCAGCAAAACAGGCGGGAACTACGAGCAGTACTTC
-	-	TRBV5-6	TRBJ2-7	CASSWGGLISYEQYF	TGTGCCAGCAGCTGGGGGGGCCTAATCTCCTACGAGCAGTACTTC
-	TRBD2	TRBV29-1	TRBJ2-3	CSVGTSGGADTQYF	TGCAGCGTTGGGACGAGCGGGGGGGCAGATACGCAGTATTTT
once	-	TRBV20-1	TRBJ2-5	CSARDRETQYF	TGCAGTGCTAGAGATCGAGAGACCCAGTACTTC
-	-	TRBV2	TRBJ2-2	CASSANTGELFF	TGTGCCAGCAGCGCGAACACCGGGGAGCTGTTTTTT
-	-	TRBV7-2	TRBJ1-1	CASSRGRDTEAFF	TGTGCCAGCAGCAGGGGTCGAGACACTGAAGCTTTCTTT
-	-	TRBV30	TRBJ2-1	CAWSVGGYNEQFF	TGTGCCTGGAGTGTAGGGGGATACAATGAGCAGTTCTTC
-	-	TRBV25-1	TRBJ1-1	CASNTQNTEAFF	TGTGCCAGCAACACGCAGAACACTGAAGCTTTCTTT
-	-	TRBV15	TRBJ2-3	CATSRPSSVATQYF	TGTGCCACCAGCAGACCCTCTAGCGTTGCTACGCAGTATTTT
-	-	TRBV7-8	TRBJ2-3	CASSSAIAYTQYF	TGTGCCAGCAGCTCCGCGATAGCCTACACGCAGTATTTT
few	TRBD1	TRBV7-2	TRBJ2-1	CASSVRGQGAPFPFNEQFF	TGTGCCAGCAGCGTCCGGGGACAGGGGGCCCCGTTCCCCTTCAATGAGCAGTTCTTC
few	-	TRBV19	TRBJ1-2	CASSLIPGGYTF	TGTGCCAGTAGTCTCATCCCCGGTGGCTACACCTTC
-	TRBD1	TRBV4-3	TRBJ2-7	CASSQEWTGGYEQYF	TGCGCCAGCAGCCAAGAGTGGACAGGGGGGTACGAGCAGTACTTC
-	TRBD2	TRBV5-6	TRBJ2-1	CASSLIGLAGDNEQFF	TGTGCCAGCAGCTTAATAGGACTAGCGGGGGACAATGAGCAGTTCTTC
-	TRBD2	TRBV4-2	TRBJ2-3	CASSQEGSSGGANTQYF	TGTGCCAGCAGCCAAGAAGGTAGTAGCGGGGGGGCTAATACGCAGTATTTT
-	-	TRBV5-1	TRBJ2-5	CASNLGQQETQYF	TGCGCCAGCAACCTAGGACAGCAAGAGACCCAGTACTTC